This is a list of T cell receptor beta chains from one sample in a study of cytomegalovirus exposure and HLA in healthy donors. Sequencing used immunoSEQ multiplex PCR; TCRdb keeps in-frame clones, though not all of them. Counted here are around 150,000 clones, 80% occurring once; the ten biggest clones make up over 1%. Sequenced input: PBMCs. The receptors stem from a woman aged 45-65 years in good health and CMV-seronegative. The CDR3 runs from the conserved cysteine through the conserved F or W.

CDR3 protein: CATSRETLGPYEQYF
V gene: TRBV15

CDR3 protein: CASSVYRGTDYGYTF
V gene: TRBV6-1

CDR3 protein: CASSRPDRGGQPQHF
V gene: TRBV28

CDR3 protein: CASSQDFGTSRVNEQFF
V gene: TRBV4-3

CDR3 protein: CASRQGSVYEQYF
V gene: TRBV10-2

CDR3 protein: CASSSSGLAGGRGTGELFF
V gene: TRBV5-4

CDR3 protein: CSARGDMEQFF
V gene: TRBV20-1

CDR3 protein: CASSFFPGQQFF
V gene: TRBV7-3

CDR3 protein: CASSVAGRSYEQYF
V gene: TRBV9

CDR3 protein: CASSLETGGNTEAFF
V gene: TRBV19

CDR3 protein: CASRRPGDQPQHF
V gene: TRBV7-2

CDR3 protein: CASRRSEAFF
V gene: TRBV28

CDR3 protein: CASKGSANSPLHF
V gene: TRBV28

CDR3 protein: CASSPTGLGANVLTF
V gene: TRBV5-6

CDR3 protein: CASSARTSVYNEQFF
V gene: TRBV9

CDR3 protein: CASSERQGYGYTF
V gene: TRBV19

CDR3 protein: CASSLRDSPYEQYF
V gene: TRBV5-5

CDR3 protein: CASSSGPGLAAQKYF
V gene: TRBV7-3

CDR3 protein: CASSMIGEGSAQPQHF
V gene: TRBV19

CDR3 protein: CASSPTGIPYEQYF
V gene: TRBV5-1

CDR3 protein: CASSLNPQGSGSFTF
V gene: TRBV5-6

CDR3 protein: CASSQNSPLHF
V gene: TRBV28